Sequencing of this TCR beta chain was carried out in a study of T cell responses to AZD1222 COVID-19 vaccine. V was cut by 5 bases and J by 5 bases, with 16 bases left in between. This CDR3 contains 14 residues. From germline, CDR1 is MNHEY and CDR2 SMNVEV (reference sequence). Sequenced by immunoSEQ multiplex PCR; TCRdb stores in-frame clones only, minus some. The sample lists 100,000 to 150,000 clones, 80% to 90% seen once, with 1.5% to 2% in the top ten. Study-level results: Among those given AZD1222, only 6 or 7 were seropositive at baseline. Samples come after the peak T cell response, not at day 14. The sample set comprised mostly white British donors with more females, and clonal diversity was possibly underestimated.

Turning to this clone: What it recognizes is unknown.

The material sequenced was peripheral blood, taken on day 0 of AZD1222 vaccination. This chain uses TRBV27 with TRBJ2-7, with D perhaps given as TRBD1 or TRBD2 (6 bases each). This clonotype was obtained from an adult in good health. The CDR3 bases are TGTGCCAGCAGTCCGCGTGGAGGGACACACGAGCAGTACTTC. It is translated as CASSPRGGTHEQYF.